A selection of T cell receptor beta chains follows, all from one sample in a study of cytomegalovirus exposure and HLA in healthy donors. Assay: immunoSEQ multiplex PCR; the TCRdb copy retains only in-frame clones and omits some. The table shows some 130,000 clones, with 77% occurring only once. Sequenced material: PBMCs. The receptor source for this set is a male donor in good health and CMV-seropositive. Both conserved end residues are part of each CDR3. D genes are given only for firm matches. Clone size is shown for a subset of rows, as once, few, many or a class of expanded clone.

TRBD1	.	TRBV5-4	TRBJ1-1	CASSQQGRTNTEAFF	TGTGCCAGCAGCCAACAGGGGAGGACGAACACTGAAGCTTTCTTT
TRBD2	once	TRBV6-6	TRBJ2-7	CASSPAGTSGSHEQYF	TGTGCCAGCAGTCCCGCCGGGACTAGCGGGAGTCACGAGCAGTACTTC
.	.	TRBV5-6	TRBJ1-5	CASSLGGGFGNQPQHF	TGTGCCAGCAGCCTAGGGGGGGGGTTCGGCAATCAGCCCCAGCATTTT
TRBD1	.	TRBV6-1	TRBJ2-4	CASSGIDRAIIQYF	TGTGCCAGCAGTGGGATCGACAGGGCTATCATTCAGTACTTC
TRBD1	.	TRBV6-5	TRBJ1-1	CASSLDRGNTEAFF	TGTGCCAGCAGTCTAGACAGGGGGAACACTGAAGCTTTCTTT
TRBD2	.	TRBV5-4	TRBJ2-2	CASSSLAGGGELFF	TGTGCCAGCAGCTCTCTAGCGGGGGGCGGGGAGCTGTTTTTT
.	.	TRBV11-2	TRBJ2-7	CASSYNEQYF	TGTGCCAGCAGCTACAACGAGCAGTACTTC
.	few	TRBV18	TRBJ2-7	CASSPYSSGTGSYEQYF	TGTGCCAGCTCACCATACTCGAGCGGGACAGGCTCCTACGAGCAGTACTTC
TRBD2	.	TRBV7-2	TRBJ2-5	CASSFLTAGVGETQYF	TGTGCCAGCAGCTTCTTAACAGCGGGAGTAGGCGAGACCCAGTACTTC
TRBD2	once	TRBV5-4	TRBJ2-3	CASGRSGGPRTDTQYF	TGTGCCAGCGGAAGAAGCGGGGGGCCCCGCACAGATACGCAGTATTTT
.	.	TRBV18	TRBJ2-5	CASSDRHGDGETQYF	TGTGCCAGTTCGGATAGACACGGGGATGGGGAGACCCAGTACTTC
TRBD2	.	TRBV7-8	TRBJ2-1	CASSRAASGFFNEQFF	TGTGCCAGCAGCCGAGCGGCTAGCGGGTTCTTCAATGAGCAGTTCTTC
.	.	TRBV28	TRBJ1-5	CASSLTDSNQPQHF	TGTGCCAGCAGTTTAACAGATAGCAATCAGCCCCAGCATTTT
.	.	TRBV19	TRBJ1-1	CASSIGPVGVGTEAFF	TGTGCCAGTAGTATTGGCCCCGTCGGGGTTGGCACTGAAGCTTTCTTT
.	.	TRBV7-9	TRBJ2-1	CSSSLQGSISYNEQFF	TGTTCCAGCAGCTTGCAGGGATCCATCTCCTACAATGAGCAGTTCTTC
TRBD1	.	TRBV4-1	TRBJ1-2	CASSLTGTGAYGYTF	TGCGCCAGCAGCCTAACCGGGACAGGGGCCTATGGCTACACCTTC
.	few	TRBV7-2	TRBJ1-1	CASSSPGVSVTEAFF	TGTGCCAGCAGCTCGCCGGGTGTCTCCGTCACTGAAGCTTTCTTT
.	.	TRBV5-6	TRBJ2-4	CASSSGQLTKNIQYF	TGTGCCAGCAGTTCAGGACAGCTCACCAAAAACATTCAGTACTTC
TRBD2	few	TRBV28	TRBJ2-7	CASTQGTSGSEQYF	TGCGCCAGCACCCAGGGGACTAGCGGAAGCGAGCAGTACTTC
TRBD1	few	TRBV30	TRBJ2-4	CAWKDRAAKNIQYF	TGTGCCTGGAAGGACAGGGCGGCCAAAAACATTCAGTACTTC
.	.	TRBV27	TRBJ2-7	CASRAQWASYEQYF	TGTGCCAGCAGGGCACAGTGGGCCTCCTACGAGCAGTACTTC
TRBD1	.	TRBV28	TRBJ1-5	CASRPVGTVNQPQHF	TGTGCCAGCAGACCCGTGGGGACAGTCAATCAGCCCCAGCATTTT
TRBD1	.	TRBV5-6	TRBJ2-7	CASRATGTGVDEQYF	TGTGCCAGCAGAGCTACCGGGACAGGGGTTGACGAGCAGTACTTC
TRBD1	few	TRBV6-5	TRBJ1-4	CASSSLGQGDEKLFF	TGTGCCAGCAGTAGCCTGGGACAGGGAGACGAAAAACTGTTTTTT
.	.	TRBV5-1	TRBJ2-3	CASSLLAGKDTQYF	TGCGCCAGCAGCCTCCTGGCAGGGAAGGATACGCAGTATTTT
TRBD2	.	TRBV10-1	TRBJ2-7	CASSESELAGGCYEQYF	TGCGCCAGCAGTGAGTCAGAGCTAGCGGGAGGGTGCTACGAGCAGTACTTC
.	.	TRBV7-8	TRBJ2-7	CASSLLGGQPYEQYF	TGTGCCAGCAGCTTATTGGGGGGACAGCCCTACGAGCAGTACTTC
.	.	TRBV21-1	TRBJ1-4	CASYRQGDEKLFF	TGTGCCAGCTACAGACAGGGGGATGAAAAACTGTTTTTT
.	.	TRBV6-1	TRBJ2-5	CASRRASQETQYF	TGTGCCAGCAGGAGGGCCAGTCAAGAGACCCAGTACTTC
.	few	TRBV6-5	TRBJ2-1	CASSYSIGADNEQFF	TGTGCCAGCAGTTACTCGATTGGGGCGGACAATGAGCAGTTCTTC
TRBD2	few	TRBV2	TRBJ2-7	CASKPFFGGAYEQYF	TGTGCCAGCAAACCCTTCTTCGGGGGGGCCTACGAGCAGTACTTC
.	.	TRBV5-1	TRBJ1-3	CASSREGPSSGNTIYF	TGCGCCAGCAGCCGGGAAGGGCCCAGCTCTGGAAACACCATATATTTT
TRBD1	.	TRBV19	TRBJ1-4	CASSRQGVKTNEKLFF	TGTGCCAGTAGTAGACAGGGGGTTAAGACTAATGAAAAACTGTTTTTT
.	.	TRBV7-9	TRBJ1-6	CASSDTGQRYNSPLHF	TGTGCCAGCAGCGATACGGGACAACGTTATAATTCACCCCTCCACTTT
TRBD1	.	TRBV5-1	TRBJ2-1	CASSRTTGSSYNEQFF	TGCGCCAGCAGCAGGACGACAGGGAGCTCCTACAATGAGCAGTTCTTC
.	.	TRBV28	TRBJ2-7	CASSAGALSYEQYF	TGTGCCAGCAGCGCAGGGGCCCTCTCCTACGAGCAGTACTTC